This T cell receptor beta chain was profiled in a study of T-cell reconstitution after alpha-beta-depleted transplantation in children. Unique molecular identifiers were incorporated into the prepared TCRbeta library. Each CDR3 protein gets one entry after TCRdb re-called the PCR reads with MiXCR. This table has roughly 590,000 distinct CDR3 sequences, 16% appearing once. This sample comprised PBMCs from the stem cell graft donor, obtained from the stem cell graft. This receptor was taken from a human donor who donated a stem cell graft to a child with acute myeloid leukemia.

The CDR3 loop is CASSLAGASGGVGVSYEQYV. The CDR3 nucleotides are TGCGCCAGCAGCTTGGCCGGAGCTAGCGGGGGCGTAGGTGTGTCCTACGAGCAGTACGTC. V is TRBV5-1 and J is TRBJ2-7; TRBD2 matches at 10 bases. Looked up from germline, CDR1 is SGHRS and CDR2 is YFSETQ. V lost 0 bases and J lost 1; bases outside the gene matches: 16. The CDR3 sequence is 20 residues long.